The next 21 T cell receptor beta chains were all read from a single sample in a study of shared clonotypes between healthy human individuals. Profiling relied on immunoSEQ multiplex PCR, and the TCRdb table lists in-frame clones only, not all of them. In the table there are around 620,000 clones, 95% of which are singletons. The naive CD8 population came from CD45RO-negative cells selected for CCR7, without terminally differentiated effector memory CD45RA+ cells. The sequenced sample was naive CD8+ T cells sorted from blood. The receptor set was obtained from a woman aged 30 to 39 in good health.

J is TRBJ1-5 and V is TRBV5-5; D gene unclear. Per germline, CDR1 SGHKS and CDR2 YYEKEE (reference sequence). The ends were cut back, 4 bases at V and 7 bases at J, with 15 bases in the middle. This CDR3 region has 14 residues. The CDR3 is CASSPDSGVQPQHF. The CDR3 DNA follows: TGTGCCAGCAGCCCAGACTCGGGAGTGCAGCCCCAGCATTTT.

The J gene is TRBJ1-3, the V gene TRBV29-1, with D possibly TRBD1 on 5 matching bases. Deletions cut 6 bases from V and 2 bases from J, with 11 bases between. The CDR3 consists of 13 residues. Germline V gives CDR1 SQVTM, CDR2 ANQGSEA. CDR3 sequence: CSVGTATGNTIYF. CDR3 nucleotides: TGCAGCGTCGGGACGGCCACTGGAAACACCATATATTTT. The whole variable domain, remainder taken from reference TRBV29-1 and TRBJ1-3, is SAVISQKPSRDICQRGTSLTIQCQVDSQVTMMFWYRQQPGQSLTLIATANQGSEATYESGFVIDKFPISRPNLTFSTLTVSNMSPEDSSIYLCSVGTATGNTIYFGEGSWLTVV.

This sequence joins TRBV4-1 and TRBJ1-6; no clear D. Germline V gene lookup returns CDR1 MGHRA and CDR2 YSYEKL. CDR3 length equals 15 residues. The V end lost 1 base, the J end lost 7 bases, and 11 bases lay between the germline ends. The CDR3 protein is CASSQALQLNSPLHF. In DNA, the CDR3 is TGCGCCAGCAGCCAAGCATTACAGCTCAATTCACCCCTCCACTTT.

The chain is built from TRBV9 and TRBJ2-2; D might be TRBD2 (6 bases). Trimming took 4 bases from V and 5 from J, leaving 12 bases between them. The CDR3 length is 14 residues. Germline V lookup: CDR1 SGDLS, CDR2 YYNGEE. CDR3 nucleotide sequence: TGTGCCAGCAGCTCCCGGGGGAATACCGGGGAGCTGTTTTTT. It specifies CASSSRGNTGELFF.

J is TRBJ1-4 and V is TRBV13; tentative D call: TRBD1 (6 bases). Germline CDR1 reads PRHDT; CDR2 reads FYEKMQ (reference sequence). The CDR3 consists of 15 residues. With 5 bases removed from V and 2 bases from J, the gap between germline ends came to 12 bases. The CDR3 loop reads CASSKTGSTNEKLFF. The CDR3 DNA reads TGTGCCAGCAGCAAAACAGGGAGTACTAATGAAAAACTGTTTTTT.

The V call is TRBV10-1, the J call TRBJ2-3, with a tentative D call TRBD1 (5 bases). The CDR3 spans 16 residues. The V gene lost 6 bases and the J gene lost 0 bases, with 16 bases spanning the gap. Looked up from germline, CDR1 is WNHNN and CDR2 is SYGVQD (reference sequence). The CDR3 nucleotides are TGCGCCAGCAGGCCCGACAGAGACTCTAGCACAGATACGCAGTATTTT. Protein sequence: CASRPDRDSSTDTQYF.

The CDR3 loop is CASSLSGTGYNEQFF. In DNA, the CDR3 is TGCGCCAGCAGCCTCTCCGGGACGGGCTACAATGAGCAGTTCTTC. This rearrangement joins TRBV5-1 to TRBJ2-1, with D possibly called TRBD1 or TRBD2 (5 bases each). Trimming cost V 4 bases and J 3 bases, with 14 bases left between them. Germline values: CDR1 SGHRS, CDR2 YFSETQ. CDR3 length: 15 residues.

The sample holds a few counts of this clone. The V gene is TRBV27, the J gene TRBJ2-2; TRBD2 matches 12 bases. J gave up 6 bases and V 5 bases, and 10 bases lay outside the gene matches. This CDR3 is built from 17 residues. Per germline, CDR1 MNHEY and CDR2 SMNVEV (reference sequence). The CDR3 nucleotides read TGTGCCAGCAGTCCCCGACTAGCGGGAGTATTTGCCGGGGAGCTGTTTTTT. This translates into CASSPRLAGVFAGELFF.

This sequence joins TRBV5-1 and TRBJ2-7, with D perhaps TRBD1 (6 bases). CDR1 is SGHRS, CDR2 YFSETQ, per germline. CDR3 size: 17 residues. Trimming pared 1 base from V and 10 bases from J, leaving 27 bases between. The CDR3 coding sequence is TGCGCCAGCAGCTTGCTAATAACAGGGAGACCCCATGAAACACAGTACTTC. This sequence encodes CASSLLITGRPHETQYF. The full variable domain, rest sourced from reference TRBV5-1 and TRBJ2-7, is KAGVTQTPRYLIKTRGQQVTLSCSPISGHRSVSWYQQTPGQGLQFLFEYFSETQRNKGNFPGRFSGRQFSNSRSEMNVSTLELGDSALYLCASSLLITGRPHETQYFGPGTRLTVT.

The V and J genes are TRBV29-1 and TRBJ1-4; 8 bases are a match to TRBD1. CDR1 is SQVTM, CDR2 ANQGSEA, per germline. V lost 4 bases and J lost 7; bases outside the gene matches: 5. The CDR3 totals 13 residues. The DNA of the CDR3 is TGCAGCGTTGCAGGGGGCGACGGTGAAAAACTGTTTTTT. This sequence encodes CSVAGGDGEKLFF.

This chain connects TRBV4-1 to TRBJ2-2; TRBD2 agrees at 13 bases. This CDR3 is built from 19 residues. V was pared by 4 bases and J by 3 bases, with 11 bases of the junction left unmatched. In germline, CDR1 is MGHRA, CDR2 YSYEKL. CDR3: CASSLREGLAGRHTGELFF. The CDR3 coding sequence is TGCGCCAGCAGCCTTCGGGAGGGACTAGCGGGACGACACACCGGGGAGCTGTTTTTT.

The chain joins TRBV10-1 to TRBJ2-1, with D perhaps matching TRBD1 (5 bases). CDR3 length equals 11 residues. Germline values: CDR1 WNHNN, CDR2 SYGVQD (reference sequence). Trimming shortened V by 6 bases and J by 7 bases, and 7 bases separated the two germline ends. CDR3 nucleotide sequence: TGCGCCAGCAGCTACAGGAATGAGCAGTTCTTC. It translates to CASSYRNEQFF.

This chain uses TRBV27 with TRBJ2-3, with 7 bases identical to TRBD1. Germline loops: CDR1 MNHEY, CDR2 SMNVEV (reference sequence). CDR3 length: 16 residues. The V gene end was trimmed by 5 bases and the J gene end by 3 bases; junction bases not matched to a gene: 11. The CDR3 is CASSSRPGQNTDTQYF. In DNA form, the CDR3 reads TGTGCCAGCAGTAGCCGACCGGGACAGAATACAGATACGCAGTATTTT.

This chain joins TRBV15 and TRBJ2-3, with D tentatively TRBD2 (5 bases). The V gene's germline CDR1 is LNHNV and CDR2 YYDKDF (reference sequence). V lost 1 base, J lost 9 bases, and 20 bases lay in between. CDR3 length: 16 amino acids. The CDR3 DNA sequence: TGTGCCACCAGCAGAGTCGGGAATTACTTAACGGACACGCAGTATTTT. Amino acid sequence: CATSRVGNYLTDTQYF.

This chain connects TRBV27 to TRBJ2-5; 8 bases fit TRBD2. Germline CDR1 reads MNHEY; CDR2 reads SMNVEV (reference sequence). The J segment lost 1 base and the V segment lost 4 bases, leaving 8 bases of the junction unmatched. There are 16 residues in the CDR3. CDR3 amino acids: CASSSGTSGPQETQYF. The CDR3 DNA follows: TGTGCCAGCAGTTCCGGCACTAGCGGCCCCCAAGAGACCCAGTACTTC.

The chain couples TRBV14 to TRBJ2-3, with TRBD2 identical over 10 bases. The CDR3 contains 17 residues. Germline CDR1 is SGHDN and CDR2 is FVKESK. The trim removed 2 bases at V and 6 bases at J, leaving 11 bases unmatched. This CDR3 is CASSQYRSGRAGDTQYF. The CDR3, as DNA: TGTGCCAGCAGCCAATATCGGAGCGGGAGGGCCGGGGATACGCAGTATTTT.

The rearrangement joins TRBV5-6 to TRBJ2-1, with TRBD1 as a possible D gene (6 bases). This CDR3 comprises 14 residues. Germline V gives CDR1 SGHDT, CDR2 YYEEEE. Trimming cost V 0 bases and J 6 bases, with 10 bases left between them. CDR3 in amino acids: CASSLALRGNEQFF. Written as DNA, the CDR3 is TGTGCCAGCAGCTTGGCTCTCAGGGGCAATGAGCAGTTCTTC. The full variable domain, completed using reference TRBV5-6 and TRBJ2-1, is DAGVTQSPTHLIKTRGQQVTLRCSPKSGHDTVSWYQQALGQGPQFIFQYYEEEERQRGNFPDRFSGHQFPNYSSELNVNALLLGDSALYLCASSLALRGNEQFFGPGTRLTVL.

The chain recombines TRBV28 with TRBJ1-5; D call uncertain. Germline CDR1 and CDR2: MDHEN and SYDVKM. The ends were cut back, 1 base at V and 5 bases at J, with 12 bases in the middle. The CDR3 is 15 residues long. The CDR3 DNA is TGTGCCAGCAGTTTATTGCGGTTTCGGGATCAGCCCCAGCATTTT. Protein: CASSLLRFRDQPQHF. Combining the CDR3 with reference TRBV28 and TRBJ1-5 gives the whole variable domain DVKVTQSSRYLVKRTGEKVFLECVQDMDHENMFWYRQDPGLGLRLIYFSYDVKMKEKGDIPEGYSVSREKKERFSLILESASTNQTSMYLCASSLLRFRDQPQHFGDGTRLSIL.

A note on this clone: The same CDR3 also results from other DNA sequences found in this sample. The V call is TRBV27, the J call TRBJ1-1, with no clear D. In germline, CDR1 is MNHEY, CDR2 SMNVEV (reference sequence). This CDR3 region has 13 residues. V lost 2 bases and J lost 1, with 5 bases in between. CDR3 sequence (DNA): TGTGCCAGCAGTTTACTGGGGAACACTGAAGCTTTCTTT. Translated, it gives CASSLLGNTEAFF.

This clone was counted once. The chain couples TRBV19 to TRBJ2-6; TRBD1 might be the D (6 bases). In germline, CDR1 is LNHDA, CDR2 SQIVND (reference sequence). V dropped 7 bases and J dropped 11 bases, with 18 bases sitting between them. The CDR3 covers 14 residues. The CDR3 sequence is CASTFGQLADVLTF. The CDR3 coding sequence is TGTGCCAGTACCTTCGGACAGCTCGCCGACGTCCTGACTTTC.

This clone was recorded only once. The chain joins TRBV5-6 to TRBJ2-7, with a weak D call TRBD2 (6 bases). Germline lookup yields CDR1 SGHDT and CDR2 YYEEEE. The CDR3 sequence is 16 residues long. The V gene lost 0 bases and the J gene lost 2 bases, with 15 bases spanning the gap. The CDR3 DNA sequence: TGTGCCAGCAGCTTGGCTCAGGGACTGCCAACCTACGAGCAGTACTTC. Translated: CASSLAQGLPTYEQYF.